This passage covers 27 T cell receptor beta chains from one sample sequenced in a study of vaccination and CD4 T cells after COVID-19. Their recognized antigens are unknown. As to treatment: approximately nine-day PBMC culture with coronavirus spike peptide pools or control peptides (ViraFEST assay). Gathering of the CD4+ T cells, from the unexposed donor, took place before the COVID-19 pandemic (2011-2018). Sequencing of DNA taken from cultured CD4+ T cells relied on the Oncomine TCR Beta short-read assay. Investigators obtained genomic DNA by extraction from cultured CD4+ T cells. TCRdb re-derived calls from the PCR reads in MiXCR, one entry per CDR3 protein. Here the sample spans about 6,900 distinct CDR3 sequences, around 32% being singletons. Sequencing was done on a sample of CD4+ T cells from blood, cultured in vitro. Source of these receptors: a human donor in good health.

Only a few counts were recorded for this clonotype. The rearrangement uses TRBV6-2 or TRBV6-3 and TRBJ1-5, with a tentative D call TRBD1 (5 bases). Germline V gives CDR1 MNHEY, CDR2 SVGEGT. There are 12 residues in the CDR3. Trimming cost V 4 bases and J 7 bases, with 8 bases left between them. The CDR3 here is CASSLRGQPQHF. The CDR3 DNA reads TGTGCCAGCAGTTTACGGGGGCAGCCCCAGCATTTT.

The V and J genes are TRBV11-1 and TRBJ2-1; 11 bases line up with TRBD2. The CDR3 runs 15 residues. Germline V gene lookup returns CDR1 SGHAT and CDR2 FQDESV (reference sequence). V was pared by 6 bases and J by 2 bases, with 3 bases of the junction left unmatched. CDR3 sequence (DNA): TGTGCCAGCAGTCCTAGCGGGAGGACCTACAATGAGCAGTTCTTC. This sequence encodes CASSPSGRTYNEQFF.

This clonotype was detected a few times. The chain is built from TRBV7-8 and TRBJ1-2; D unclear. The V gene's germline CDR1 is SGHVS and CDR2 FQNEAQ. The CDR3 sequence is 9 residues long. The CDR3 region has the DNA TGTGCAGTTAACTATGGCTACACCTTC. As protein: CAVNYGYTF.

The CDR3 loop reads CASSLSGGQNNEQFF. CDR3 nucleotides: TGCGCCAGCAGCTTGAGCGGGGGACAGAACAATGAGCAGTTCTTC. V and J are TRBV5-1 and TRBJ2-1, with D possibly TRBD2 on 8 matching bases. Germline-derived CDR1 and CDR2 are SGHRS and YFSETQ. The CDR3 extends over 15 amino acids. V shed 1 base and J shed 5 bases, with 13 bases lying between them.

This clonotype was recorded a few times. V gene TRBV7-2 combines with J gene TRBJ1-6; D is uncertain. Per germline, CDR1 SGHTA and CDR2 FQGNSA. The CDR3 runs 15 residues. Trimming removed 5 bases at V and 5 bases at J, with 13 bases between. CDR3 DNA sequence: TGTGCCAGCAGCGCTGCGGGTCGGAATAATTCACCCCTCCACTTT. It translates to CASSAAGRNNSPLHF.

This clonotype was observed a handful of times. This chain joins TRBV10-3 and TRBJ2-5; 12 positions match TRBD1. The length of the CDR3 is 15 residues. The germline gives CDR1 ENHRY, CDR2 SYGVKD. J was trimmed by 4 bases and V by 3 bases; bases with no gene match: 3. The CDR3 DNA reads TGTGCCATCAGTGACCGGGACAGGGGGCCAGAGACCCAGTACTTC. Encoded protein: CAISDRDRGPETQYF.

This clonotype has a handful of counts. This chain links TRBV19 with TRBJ1-5; 8 bases fit TRBD1. Germline trimming cut 4 bases from V and 1 base from J; bases unmatched to any gene: 6. This CDR3 has 16 residues. The V gene's germline CDR1 is LNHDA and CDR2 SQIVND (reference sequence). CDR3 bases: TGTGCCAGTAGTACCGGGACAGGACTAAGCAATCAGCCCCAGCATTTT. This codes for CASSTGTGLSNQPQHF.

The chain has TRBV21-1 and TRBJ2-5; no check of the table's D call, TRBD1, against the DNA was made. TRBV21-1 is classified as a pseudogene. The CDR3 sequence is 15 residues long. CDR3: CASSKQGIFQETQYF. The CDR3 bases are TGTGCCAGCAGCAAACAGGGGATCTTTCAAGAGACCCAGTACTTC.

This clonotype was seen a handful of times. The gene calls are TRBV7-3 and TRBJ2-5, with 8 nucleotides matching TRBD1. Germline V gene lookup returns CDR1 SGHTA and CDR2 FQGTGA. J gave up 4 bases and V 5 bases, and 3 bases lay outside the gene matches. The length of the CDR3 is 13 residues. The CDR3 sequence is CASSATGGETQYF. The CDR3 nucleotides read TGTGCCAGCAGCGCCACAGGGGGAGAGACCCAGTACTTC.

V usage is TRBV27 and J usage is TRBJ2-7; D might be TRBD2 (6 bases). Germline lookup yields CDR1 MNHEY and CDR2 SMNVEV (reference sequence). Trimming removed 7 bases at V and 0 bases at J, with 13 bases between. The CDR3 has 14 residues. For the CDR3, the DNA is TGTGCCAGCAACTTATACGGGAGCTCCTACGAGCAGTACTTC. It yields the protein CASNLYGSSYEQYF.

The chain carries TRBV7-2 and TRBJ1-3; D remains ambiguous. The V and J ends lost 4 bases and 2 bases respectively, with 12 bases between them. The CDR3 covers 15 residues. The germline gives CDR1 SGHTA, CDR2 FQGNSA. The CDR3 nucleotides are TGTGCCAGCAGCTCGGATATGGTGACTGGAAACACCATATATTTT. Amino acids: CASSSDMVTGNTIYF.

The chain combines TRBV4-1 with TRBJ2-4, with D perhaps TRBD1 (6 bases). V lost 1 base and J lost 0, with 7 bases in between. The CDR3 is made up of 15 amino acids. The germline V gene has CDR1 MGHRA and CDR2 YSYEKL. The CDR3 coding sequence is TGCGCCAGCAGCCAAGGGGGGCTAGCCAAAAACATTCAGTACTTC. It codes for CASSQGGLAKNIQYF.

The chain is built from TRBV15 and TRBJ2-5; no clear D. The V end lost 8 bases, the J end lost 0 bases, and 10 bases lay between the germline ends. The CDR3 loop spans 13 amino acids. Germline V gene lookup returns CDR1 LNHNV and CDR2 YYDKDF (reference sequence). The CDR3 loop reads CATRSGYQETQYF. In nucleotides, the CDR3 is TGTGCCACCCGTTCTGGTTACCAAGAGACCCAGTACTTC.

This clonotype was found a few times. The chain links TRBV6-1 to TRBJ1-2, with 7 bases matching TRBD1. The CDR3 consists of 13 residues. J lost 8 bases, V lost 6 bases, and 9 bases had no gene match. Germline V gene data show CDR1 as MNHNS and CDR2 as SASEGT. The CDR3 region is CASRSDRARGYTF. CDR3 in DNA: TGTGCCAGCAGATCCGACAGGGCCCGAGGCTACACCTTC.

This clonotype was seen a few times. The chain joins TRBV20-1 to TRBJ2-5; 8 bases line up with TRBD2. This CDR3 comprises 14 residues. The germline CDR1 and CDR2 sequences are DFQATT and SNEGSKA (reference sequence). V lost 3 bases, J lost 2 bases, and 5 bases stayed unmatched. CDR3 coding DNA: TGCAGTGCTAGGCCCCAGCGGGGGCAAGAGACCCAGTACTTC. Translated: CSARPQRGQETQYF.

This clonotype was observed a handful of times. V is TRBV20-1 and J is TRBJ2-5; 9 bases line up with TRBD1. Germline-derived CDR1 and CDR2 are DFQATT and SNEGSKA (reference sequence). The CDR3 runs to 15 residues. J was trimmed by 2 bases and V by 1 base; bases with no gene match: 5. The CDR3 spells CSARVGTGFQETQYF. CDR3 nucleotide sequence: TGCAGTGCTAGAGTCGGGACAGGGTTTCAAGAGACCCAGTACTTC.

This clonotype was observed a handful of times. V usage is TRBV6-5 and J usage is TRBJ2-5, with TRBD1 matching 8 bases. The CDR3 totals 15 residues. CDR1 and CDR2 from the germline V gene are MNHEY and SVGAGI. V shed 1 base and J 2 bases; nucleotides not matched to a gene: 3. The DNA of the CDR3 is TGTGCCAGCAGTTACTTGGACAGGGCACAAGAGACCCAGTACTTC. Its translation: CASSYLDRAQETQYF.

The chain links TRBV4-1 to TRBJ2-7; D might be TRBD1 (5 bases). This CDR3 is 16 amino acids long. Germline V gene lookup returns CDR1 MGHRA and CDR2 YSYEKL. V was cut by 0 bases and J by 0 bases, with 12 bases left in between. CDR3 sequence (DNA): TGCGCCAGCAGCCAAGATCCAGGCAGGGTCTCCTACGAGCAGTACTTC. This encodes CASSQDPGRVSYEQYF.

There are a few counts of this clonotype. This chain uses TRBV7-6 with TRBJ2-7; 12 bases fit TRBD1. Per the germline V gene, CDR1 is SGHVS and CDR2 is FNYEAQ. The CDR3 extends over 15 amino acids. The V gene end was trimmed by 5 bases and the J gene end by 4 bases; junction bases not matched to a gene: 6. The CDR3 spells CASSPGTGGSYEQYF. DNA of the CDR3: TGTGCCAGCAGCCCGGGGACAGGGGGCTCGTACGAGCAGTACTTC.

This clonotype was seen just once. CDR3 in DNA: TGTGCCAGCAGTTTATCCGTTGGCAATCAGCCCCAGCATTTT. Translated, it gives CASSLSVGNQPQHF. The chain couples TRBV28 to TRBJ1-5, with no clear D. Trimming stripped 1 base from V and 2 bases from J, with 6 bases between. Germline V CDR1 and CDR2: MDHEN, SYDVKM. The CDR3 has 14 residues.

The rearrangement links TRBV29-1 to TRBJ2-7; 8 bases are a match to TRBD2. CDR1 and CDR2 from the germline V gene are SQVTM and ANQGSEA. V lost 4 bases, J lost 7 bases, and 9 bases stayed unmatched. CDR3 length: 13 residues. CDR3 nucleotide sequence: TGCAGCGTTGGTAGCGGGGAAGATGGGGAGCAGTACTTC. It encodes CSVGSGEDGEQYF.

The chain uses TRBV29-1 and TRBJ1-1, with D perhaps matching TRBD1 (6 bases). The CDR3 covers 13 residues. Trimming removed 7 bases from V and 4 bases from J, with 16 bases in between. From germline, CDR1 is SQVTM and CDR2 ANQGSEA. CDR3 nucleotide sequence: TGCAGCGCTGGGGGCAGAGCGGGCACTGAAGCTTTCTTT. It specifies CSAGGRAGTEAFF.

This clonotype was detected once. This chain joins TRBV24-1 and TRBJ2-1; 7 bases agree with TRBD2. Germline loops: CDR1 KGHDR, CDR2 SFDVKD. This CDR3 region has 17 residues. V lost 2 bases, J lost 5 bases, and 11 bases stayed unmatched. This CDR3 reads CATSDYLGGGSHNEQFF. The CDR3 nucleotides are TGTGCCACCAGTGATTACCTCGGCGGCGGGAGCCACAATGAGCAGTTCTTC.

This chain connects TRBV5-8 to TRBJ1-1, with a weak D call TRBD1 (5 bases). CDR3 size: 14 residues. Germline values: CDR1 SGHTS, CDR2 YDEGEE. V was trimmed by 4 bases and J by 5 bases, leaving 15 bases between them. CDR3 region: CASSLGRGRTEAFF. The CDR3 DNA reads TGTGCCAGCAGCCTGGGACGGGGGAGGACTGAAGCTTTCTTT.

The chain links TRBV7-2 to TRBJ2-1, with a tentative D call TRBD2 (5 bases). This CDR3 comprises 16 residues. Germline lookup yields CDR1 SGHTA and CDR2 FQGNSA. With 3 bases removed from V and 2 bases from J, the gap between germline ends came to 14 bases. This CDR3 is CASSFPTRLTYNEQFF. In DNA, the CDR3 is TGTGCCAGCAGCTTCCCAACTAGGTTGACCTACAATGAGCAGTTCTTC.

V and J are TRBV28 and TRBJ2-2; 11 nucleotides line up with TRBD2. The CDR3 contains 16 residues. With V trimmed by 6 bases and J by 3 bases, 6 bases remained unmatched. The V gene's germline CDR1 is MDHEN and CDR2 SYDVKM. The CDR3 region has the DNA TGTGCCAGCAGGCTCAGGACTAGCGGGTACACCGGGGAGCTGTTTTTT. Encoded protein: CASRLRTSGYTGELFF. The whole variable domain, remainder taken from reference TRBV28 and TRBJ2-2, is DVKVTQSSRYLVKRTGEKVFLECVQDMDHENMFWYRQDPGLGLRLIYFSYDVKMKEKGDIPEGYSVSREKKERFSLILESASTNQTSMYLCASRLRTSGYTGELFFGEGSRLTVL.

The chain couples TRBV28 to TRBJ2-7; the D gene is possibly TRBD2 (6 bases). The CDR3 is 13 amino acids. V dropped 6 bases and J dropped 3 bases, with 12 bases sitting between them. Germline CDR1 reads MDHEN; CDR2 reads SYDVKM. The DNA of the CDR3 is TGTGCCAGCAGGAGGGACTTCGGCTACGAGCAGTACTTC. Residues: CASRRDFGYEQYF.